The sequence of this T cell receptor beta chain was determined in a study of T-cell reconstitution after alpha-beta-depleted transplantation in children. Study conclusions and caveats: After one year, T-cell counts and TCRbeta diversity mostly came from new T cells. Several hundred expanded graft clones reportedly supplied alpha-beta T cells about two months after transplant. Elevated TCRbeta diversity at day 60 was traced, in some patients, to surviving recipient T cells and thymic progenitors.

About this clonotype itself: Its matching antigen is unknown.

There are 15 residues in the CDR3. V dropped 3 bases and J dropped 2; count of bases not matched to a gene: 4. CDR1 SGHRS and CDR2 YFSETQ come from the germline V gene. For TCRbeta, the library was prepared with unique molecular identifiers. TCRdb re-called the PCR reads through MiXCR, storing one row per CDR3 protein. Of around 800,000 distinct CDR3 sequences listed, 15% to 20% are singletons. Sequencing was performed on PBMCs, mostly from graft donor cells, taken 360 days after TCRalphabeta/CD19-depleted stem cell transplant. The clonotype originates from a male patient aged 10 to 17 who had a stem cell transplant for acute lymphoblastic leukemia, so the T cells may come from the graft donor. This chain connects TRBV5-1 to TRBJ1-2, with TRBD1 matching 10 bases. The DNA of the CDR3 is TGCGCCAGCAGCTCGACAGGGGGCGTGAACTATGGCTACACCTTC. Its translation: CASSSTGGVNYGYTF.